The present TCR beta chain was sequenced within a study of cytomegalovirus exposure and HLA in healthy donors. Findings and limits, study-wide: The study recorded about 150 TCR beta chains that were cytomegalovirus-associated.

TCRdb's table, derived via immunoSEQ multiplex PCR, lists solely in-frame clones and lacks some. The table lists around 350,000 clones, 80% to 90% of them singletons. V lost 1 base and J 1 base, leaving 12 bases between the germline ends. This CDR3 has 15 amino acids. Germline V lookup: CDR1 SGDLS, CDR2 YYNGEE. In regard to this clone: The target antigen is unknown.

The chain combines TRBV9 with TRBJ2-7; weak D call: TRBD1 (5 bases). The clonotype comes from a young woman in good health and CMV-seronegative. Sequenced: PBMCs. The CDR3 sequence is CASSVSYAGSYEQYF. CDR3 in DNA: TGTGCCAGCAGCGTATCTTATGCAGGGTCCTACGAGCAGTACTTC.